Sequencing of this T cell receptor beta chain was carried out in a study of shared clonotypes between healthy human individuals. The repertoire was sequenced with immunoSEQ multiplex PCR; TCRdb's copy has only in-frame clones and lacks some. The sample shows about 610,000 clones, less than 98% of them seen only once. V dropped 1 base and J dropped 0 bases, with 6 bases sitting between them. CDR1 and CDR2 from the germline V gene are GTSNPN and SVGIG (reference sequence). The CDR3 has 13 amino acids. This sequence originates from a young woman in good health. This rearrangement joins TRBV30 to TRBJ1-2; D gene ambiguous. The sample was naive CD4+ T cells sorted from blood. Noted subset: CD45RA+ positively selected. CDR3 coding DNA: TGTGCCTGGAGTGATAGACCTAACTATGGCTACACCTTC. Amino acids: CAWSDRPNYGYTF. The entire variable domain, with the rest obtained from reference TRBV30 and TRBJ1-2, is as follows: SQTIHQWPATLVQPVGSPLSLECTVEGTSNPNLYWYRQAAGRGLQLLFYSVGIGQISSEVPQNLSASRPQDRQFILSSKKLLLSDSGFYLCAWSDRPNYGYTFGSGTRLTVV.